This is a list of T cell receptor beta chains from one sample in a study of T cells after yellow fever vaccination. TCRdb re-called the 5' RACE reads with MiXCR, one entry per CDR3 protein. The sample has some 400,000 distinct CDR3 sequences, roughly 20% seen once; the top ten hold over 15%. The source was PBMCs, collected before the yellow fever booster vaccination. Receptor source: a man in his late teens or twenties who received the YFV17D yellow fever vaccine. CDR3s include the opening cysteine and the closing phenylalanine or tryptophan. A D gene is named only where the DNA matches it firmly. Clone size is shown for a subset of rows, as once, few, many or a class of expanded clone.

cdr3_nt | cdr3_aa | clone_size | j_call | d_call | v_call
TGCAGTGCTAGAAGGGCAGGGGCTGAGCAGTTCTTC | CSARRAGAEQFF | few | TRBJ2-1 | - | TRBV20-1
TGTGCCAGCAGTCTCATAATCTCTGGGGCCAACGTCCTGACTTTC | CASSLIISGANVLTF | - | TRBJ2-6 | - | TRBV12-3/TRBV12-4
TGTGCCAGCAGCTTGGGGGATGGCTACACCTTC | CASSLGDGYTF | many | TRBJ1-2 | - | TRBV7-9
TGCGCCAGCAGCAAGGGACAGGGGAGAATCTATGGCTACACCTTC | CASSKGQGRIYGYTF | - | TRBJ1-2 | TRBD1 | TRBV4-3
TGTGCCAGCAGCGGATTAACGGGGACCTGGCGGGCTGGGCAGTTCTTC | CASSGLTGTWRAGQFF | - | TRBJ2-1 | - | TRBV4-2
TGTGCCAGCAGCATACTGCCGGGAGACCAGCAGTTCTTC | CASSILPGDQQFF | few | TRBJ2-1 | - | TRBV9
TGCGCCAGCAGCTTGAGGCTTGGAGGTACAGGCACGAACACTGAAGCTTTCTTT | CASSLRLGGTGTNTEAFF | few | TRBJ1-1 | - | TRBV5-1
TGTGCCAGCAGCACCCGGACTTACGAGCAGTACTTC | CASSTRTYEQYF | few | TRBJ2-7 | - | TRBV7-2
TGTGCCAGCGCAGCGGACAGGGGGCTTGGGAAGACCCAGTACTTC | CASAADRGLGKTQYF | many | TRBJ2-5 | TRBD1 | TRBV7-3
TGTGCCAGCAGCTTCCGTGGGGCCAACGTCCTGACTTTC | CASSFRGANVLTF | - | TRBJ2-6 | - | TRBV11-2
TGTGCCACCGCAAGGGACTACAATGAGCAGTTCTTC | CATARDYNEQFF | - | TRBJ2-1 | - | TRBV25-1
TGCGCCAGCAGCTTGTGGGGCCGGACCGGGGAGCTGTTTTTT | CASSLWGRTGELFF | many | TRBJ2-2 | - | TRBV5-1
TGTGCCATCAGTGAGAGGGCTGTGAGGAACACCGGGGAGCTGTTTTTT | CAISERAVRNTGELFF | few | TRBJ2-2 | - | TRBV10-3
TGCGCCAGCAGCTTGGATGGGGGCGCTGGGGCCAACGTCCTGACTTTC | CASSLDGGAGANVLTF | many | TRBJ2-6 | - | TRBV5-1
TGTGCCATCAGTGAATTGGGTCAGAACACTGAAGCTTTCTTT | CAISELGQNTEAFF | - | TRBJ1-1 | - | TRBV10-3
TGCGCCAGCAGCCACGCGGCCCGCCGAAACTATGGCTACACCTTC | CASSHAARRNYGYTF | few | TRBJ1-2 | - | TRBV4-1
TGTGCCACAGCCGGGACAGGGGTCACCGGGGAGCTGTTTTTT | CATAGTGVTGELFF | - | TRBJ2-2 | TRBD1 | TRBV24-1
TGTGCCAGCAGTGACTATGGGGCCCTCAATCAGCCCCAGCATTTT | CASSDYGALNQPQHF | - | TRBJ1-5 | - | TRBV6-6
TGTGCCAGCAGTCACCGACAGGGCGACGAGCAGTACTTC | CASSHRQGDEQYF | few | TRBJ2-7 | TRBD1 | TRBV12-3/TRBV12-4
TGCGCCAGCAGCCAAGAAGGGGTAGAGACCCAGTACTTC | CASSQEGVETQYF | few | TRBJ2-5 | - | TRBV4-1
TGCAGTGCTAGTTGTGGACAGGGCCAAGAGACCCAGTACTTC | CSASCGQGQETQYF | - | TRBJ2-5 | TRBD1 | TRBV20-1
TGTGCCAGCTGGTCCGAGCCAAATTCGCGTCGTCGTGGCTACACCTTC | CASWSEPNSRRRGYTF | few | TRBJ1-2 | - | TRBV27
TGTGCCAGCAGTTACTCTGGGGCCAACGTCCTGACTTTC | CASSYSGANVLTF | many | TRBJ2-6 | - | TRBV12-3/TRBV12-4
TGTGCCAGCAGGCTCGGACGATCGGAGCAGTACTTC | CASRLGRSEQYF | - | TRBJ2-7 | - | TRBV2
TGTGCCAGCAGCTCGGGGGTTATAGATACGCAGTATTTT | CASSSGVIDTQYF | - | TRBJ2-3 | - | TRBV7-2
TGCGCCAGCAGCCAAGCCCCGGTACAGACCCAGTACTTC | CASSQAPVQTQYF | - | TRBJ2-5 | - | TRBV4-3
TGCAGTGACGGTAGCGGGAGTACTAGCACAGATACGCAGTATTTT | CSDGSGSTSTDTQYF | - | TRBJ2-3 | TRBD2 | TRBV20-1
TGTGCCATCAGTGTTTCCGGGACAGGCCACGATACGCAGTATTTT | CAISVSGTGHDTQYF | many | TRBJ2-3 | TRBD1 | TRBV10-3
TGTGCCACCGAGCGGGCCGGGGTGGCCGGGGAGCTGTTTTTT | CATERAGVAGELFF | - | TRBJ2-2 | - | TRBV6-1
TGTGCCATCAGTCAGGATTTCTATGGCTACACCTTC | CAISQDFYGYTF | - | TRBJ1-2 | - | TRBV10-3
TGTGCCAGCAGTTATACAAGTTCACCCCTCCACTTT | CASSYTSSPLHF | many | TRBJ1-6 | - | TRBV12-3/TRBV12-4
TGTGCCAGCAGCCAAGGTCCCGAGTATAGCAATCAGCCCCAGCATTTT | CASSQGPEYSNQPQHF | - | TRBJ1-5 | - | TRBV4-2
TGTGCCATCACCGAGACAGGGCTCTATAACTATGGCTACACCTTC | CAITETGLYNYGYTF | - | TRBJ1-2 | TRBD1 | TRBV10-3
TGTGCCAGCAGTCAGGGTCCAGGGAAGGCTTTCTTT | CASSQGPGKAFF | few | TRBJ1-1 | - | TRBV12-3/TRBV12-4
TGTGCCAGCAGCCGACAGGATACCTATGGCTACACCTTC | CASSRQDTYGYTF | - | TRBJ1-2 | - | TRBV3-1
TGTGCCAGCAGTTACTATCGGGGGGGCCAGCATGAGCAGTTCTTC | CASSYYRGGQHEQFF | - | TRBJ2-1 | TRBD2 | TRBV6-2/TRBV6-3
TGCGCCAGCAGTGAGTCCCGGGTAGTGAACGAGCAGTACTTC | CASSESRVVNEQYF | - | TRBJ2-7 | - | TRBV10-1
TGTGCCAGCAAGGAGTGGCAGGGCTATGGCTACACCTTC | CASKEWQGYGYTF | few | TRBJ1-2 | - | TRBV6-1
TGTGCCAGCACCACCGGCGGGGTCAATCAGCCCCAGCATTTT | CASTTGGVNQPQHF | - | TRBJ1-5 | - | TRBV12-3/TRBV12-4
TGTGCCAGCAGTTATATTACTAGCGGTGAGCAGTTCTTC | CASSYITSGEQFF | - | TRBJ2-1 | TRBD2 | TRBV7-8
TGCGCCAGCAGCCAAGGGGATTCCGGGGAGCTGTTTTTT | CASSQGDSGELFF | many | TRBJ2-2 | - | TRBV4-3
TGTGCCAGCTTTGGATGGGACCTACAGGCGGGTGAGCAGTTCTTC | CASFGWDLQAGEQFF | few | TRBJ2-1 | - | TRBV12-3/TRBV12-4
TGTGCCAGCAGCTTAGGGAGGGTGGGCACTGAAGCTTTCTTT | CASSLGRVGTEAFF | few | TRBJ1-1 | - | TRBV7-2
TGTGCCAGCAGTTCAGACAGGGCGGATCGAAACACCATATATTTT | CASSSDRADRNTIYF | few | TRBJ1-3 | TRBD1 | TRBV4-2
TGTGCCATCAGTGCCGACAAAGGAGCCTATGGCTACACCTTC | CAISADKGAYGYTF | - | TRBJ1-2 | - | TRBV10-3
TGTGCCAGCCACGGAGATAGGATGGAGACCCAGTACTTC | CASHGDRMETQYF | - | TRBJ2-5 | - | TRBV5-6
TGTGCCAGCAGCCAAGTGGACAGGGACCTTGGCGGGAATGAGCAGTTCTTC | CASSQVDRDLGGNEQFF | - | TRBJ2-1 | TRBD1 | TRBV14
TGCAGCGTTGAAGAAGTAATAGCGAGGGAGACCCAGTACTTC | CSVEEVIARETQYF | few | TRBJ2-5 | - | TRBV29-1